The 13 T cell receptor beta chains below all came from one sample that was sequenced in a study of neoadjuvant anti-PD-1 for oral cavity cancer. Regarding time point: after neoadjuvant nivolumab, at surgical resection. The method was immunoSEQ multiplex PCR; TCRdb's version includes in-frame clones alone and lacks a portion of them. The data show around 8,000 clones, around 70% seen once. The specimen comprised PBMCs, sampled after nivolumab (anti-PD-1) treatment. These receptors originate from a person between 40 and 85 years old with oral cavity squamous cell carcinoma.

A single count supports this clone. The chain recombines TRBV18 with TRBJ2-5; tentative D call: TRBD1 (5 bases). Germline CDR1 reads KGHSH; CDR2 reads LQKENI. The CDR3 totals 15 residues. Trimming shortened V by 2 bases and J by 5 bases, and 15 bases separated the two germline ends. The chain's CDR3 is CASSPEAGNRETQYF. CDR3 nucleotide sequence: TGTGCCAGCTCACCAGAGGCAGGGAATCGGGAGACCCAGTACTTC.

The chain employs TRBV4-3 and TRBJ2-7, with TRBD1 matching over 7 bases. V lost 4 bases and J lost 4; bases outside the gene matches: 7. The germline V gene encodes CDR1 LGHNA and CDR2 YSLEER. The CDR3 is made up of 14 amino acids. The CDR3 is CASSRGTENYEQYF. The CDR3 DNA reads as TGCGCCAGCAGCCGGGGGACAGAGAATTACGAGCAGTACTTC.

This clone has just a few counts. V is TRBV19 and J is TRBJ2-7; a possible D gene is TRBD2 (6 bases). This CDR3 is 13 amino acids long. Germline lookup yields CDR1 LNHDA and CDR2 SQIVND (reference sequence). V lost 4 bases and J 6 bases, leaving 13 bases between the germline ends. The DNA of the CDR3 is TGTGCCAGTAGTAGTCCAATCGGGGGCGAGCAGTACTTC. Translated, it gives CASSSPIGGEQYF.

This clone was counted a few times. The CDR3 nucleotides read TGTGCCAGCAGCTTTTCCGGGACAATAATAAATCAGCCCCAGCATTTT. As protein: CASSFSGTIINQPQHF. The V and J genes are TRBV7-8 and TRBJ1-5, with D perhaps matching TRBD1 (6 bases). The germline V gene encodes CDR1 SGHVS and CDR2 FQNEAQ. The V end was cut by 3 bases, the J end by 4 bases, with 16 bases between. This CDR3 contains 16 residues.

The chain links TRBV5-4 to TRBJ1-1; D gene ambiguous. Deletions cut 5 bases from V and 4 bases from J, with 12 bases between. Germline lookup yields CDR1 SGHNT and CDR2 YYREEE (reference sequence). The CDR3 is made up of 13 amino acids. The CDR3 loop reads CASSSGVGTEAFF. The CDR3 DNA follows: TGTGCCAGCAGTTCGGGTGTGGGCACTGAAGCTTTCTTT.

V gene TRBV15 combines with J gene TRBJ2-1; tentatively, D is TRBD1 or TRBD2 (5 bases each). The V end was cut by 5 bases, the J end by 7 bases, with 15 bases between. The CDR3 covers 14 residues. CDR1 and CDR2 from the germline V gene are LNHNV and YYDKDF (reference sequence). CDR3 protein: CATSPKGRENEQFF. CDR3 DNA sequence: TGTGCCACCAGCCCGAAGGGCAGGGAGAATGAGCAGTTCTTC.

The CDR3 DNA follows: TGTGCCAGCAGCACCGGGACAGGCGAGCGAGAGCAGTACTTC. This codes for CASSTGTGEREQYF. The chain is built from TRBV7-9 and TRBJ2-7; 8 bases fit TRBD1. The germline CDR1 and CDR2 sequences are SEHNR and FQNEAQ (reference sequence). With V trimmed by 5 bases and J by 7 bases, 10 bases remained unmatched. The CDR3 is 14 amino acids.

This clone was picked up a small number of times. DNA for the CDR3: TGTGCCAGCAGCCAAGCCGGGAAACGAAACTATGGCTACACCTTC. Its protein product is CASSQAGKRNYGYTF. V gene TRBV7-9 combines with J gene TRBJ1-2; D ambiguous. This CDR3 contains 15 residues. CDR1 and CDR2 from the germline V gene are SEHNR and FQNEAQ (reference sequence). V lost 5 bases and J lost 2, with 15 bases in between.

This chain joins TRBV4-3 and TRBJ1-2; D unclear. Germline V gene data show CDR1 as LGHNA and CDR2 as YSLEER. The CDR3 covers 15 residues. The germline V and J ends were trimmed by 0 bases and 4 bases, with 12 bases remaining between them. The CDR3 here is CASSQDRPAIYGYTF. The CDR3 nucleotides are TGCGCCAGCAGCCAAGATCGGCCGGCCATCTATGGCTACACCTTC.

This clone was seen a few times. CDR3 residues: CASSEYKGGREKLFF. Written as DNA, the CDR3 is TGTGCCAGCAGTGAATATAAAGGGGGAAGGGAAAAACTGTTTTTT. The chain couples TRBV25-1 to TRBJ1-4; perhaps TRBD1 as D (6 bases). CDR1 and CDR2 from the germline V gene are MGHDK and SYGVNS. This CDR3 is 15 amino acids long. Trimming took 0 bases from V and 8 from J, leaving 13 bases between them.

The chain couples TRBV19 to TRBJ2-3, with D unclear. V was shortened by 4 bases and J by 9 bases, with 11 bases between the two germline ends. Per the germline V gene, CDR1 is LNHDA and CDR2 is SQIVND (reference sequence). This CDR3 is 12 amino acids long. The CDR3 loop reads CASSNPLETQYF. DNA for the CDR3: TGTGCCAGTAGTAACCCCCTAGAGACGCAGTATTTT.

The rearrangement joins TRBV6-4 to TRBJ2-3; 9 bases map to TRBD2. The trim removed 5 bases at V and 5 bases at J, leaving 8 bases unmatched. Germline loops: CDR1 MRHNA, CDR2 SNTAGT. The CDR3 contains 15 residues. CDR3 in amino acids: CASSLERGAGDTQYF. CDR3 bases: TGTGCCAGCAGTCTCGAGCGGGGGGCGGGAGATACGCAGTATTTT.

The chain couples TRBV9 to TRBJ1-4; D perhaps matches TRBD1 (6 bases). This CDR3 has 18 residues. V shed 0 bases and J shed 8 bases, with 23 bases lying between them. CDR1 and CDR2 (germline): SGDLS, YYNGEE. CDR3 nucleotides: TGTGCCAGCAGCGTAGGCGGAACAGGGATCGGCCTTCGGGAAAAACTGTTTTTT. This sequence encodes CASSVGGTGIGLREKLFF. Full variable domain (remainder filled in from reference TRBV9 and TRBJ1-4): DSGVTQTPKHLITATGQRVTLRCSPRSGDLSVYWYQQSLDQGLQFLIQYYNGEERAKGNILERFSAQQFPDLHSELNLSSLELGDSALYFCASSVGGTGIGLREKLFFGSGTQLSVL.